This entry features one T cell receptor beta chain sequence. Its antigen is unidentified. RNA was extracted and reverse transcribed into cDNA as the sequencing template. TCRdb's table, derived via immunoSEQ multiplex PCR, lists solely in-frame clones and lacks some. The sample carries around 210,000 clones, about 56% recorded once. This sample is part of a study of CD8+ T cells in alopecia areata. CDR1 SGHDT and CDR2 YYEEEE come from the germline V gene. This CDR3 is built from 14 residues. V was shortened by 1 base and J by 0 bases, with 7 bases between the two germline ends. Cell sorting was applied to PBMCs, and CD4+ and CD8+ T cells were collected. Broader study findings: Normal skin's resident alphabeta T cells are also sequenced in scalp samples. Researchers reported that TCR sharing among patients proved less clear than in mice, possibly HLA-linked. Compared with normal scalp, lesional scalp had higher clonality and more expanded CD8+ clones.

The sequence was collected from a human donor in good health. This chain connects TRBV5-6 to TRBJ1-2; D is unresolved. Sample: CD8+ T cells sorted from blood. The CDR3 DNA reads as TGTGCCAGCAGCTTGCCCGAGGCTAACTATGGCTACACCTTC. Amino acids: CASSLPEANYGYTF.